This T cell receptor (beta chain) was found in a study of blood T cell repertoires in COVID-19. Germline V gives CDR1 SGHTA, CDR2 FQGTGA. The V and J ends lost 5 bases and 2 bases, in that order; junction bases with no gene match: 7. This CDR3 has 16 residues. Under the authors' procedure: How many nucleated cells were present was estimated from reference gene primer amplification. Sequenced by immunoSEQ multiplex PCR; TCRdb stores in-frame clones only, minus some. The V and J calls and the clone size are those of that table, but D and trimming were determined from the DNA. The table has 100,000 to 150,000 clones, approximately 79% seen once; the top ten hold about 2.4%. Everyone who took part was roughly 18 to 100 years old, and they came from about two dozen US areas. Clinical history as reported by participants underpinned cohort assignment.

The chain is built from TRBV7-3 and TRBJ2-2; the match to TRBD2 covers 8 bases. The receptor was derived from a man aged 35 to 55 with acute COVID-19. The specimen sequenced was PBMCs or T cells enriched from blood (not recorded which). The CDR3 DNA reads as TGTGCCAGCAGCCCCGGGGGGACTAGAAACACCGGGGAGCTGTTTTTT. This gives the protein CASSPGGTRNTGELFF.